The 23 T cell receptor beta chains below all came from one sample that was sequenced in a study of T cells in Graves' hyperthyroidism and ophthalmopathy. RNA transcripts served as the template for amplifying TCR beta CDR3 regions. First-round RT-PCR of the TCR CDR3 relied on the HTBI primer set. TCRdb independently ran MiXCR on the multiplex PCR reads; one entry per CDR3 protein. The sample lists about 400,000 distinct CDR3 sequences, 13% to 15% occurring once. What was sequenced was blood. Receptors were obtained from a woman between 55 and 75 years old with Graves' ophthalmopathy.

This clonotype was recorded at least ten times. The V gene is TRBV12-3 or TRBV12-4, the J gene TRBJ1-6; 7 bases are shared with TRBD1. CDR3 length equals 17 residues. V gave up 5 bases and J gave up 0 bases; unmatched junction bases: 7. The CDR3 reads CASSRTGRSSYNSPLHF. The CDR3 DNA reads TGTGCCAGCAGTCGGACAGGCCGAAGCTCCTATAATTCACCCCTCCACTTT.

The chain links TRBV27 to TRBJ2-7, with a possible D match to TRBD1 (8 bases). This CDR3 has 16 amino acids. Trimming pared 6 bases from V and 7 bases from J, leaving 25 bases between. CDR1 is MNHEY, CDR2 SMNVEV, per germline (reference sequence). CDR3 DNA: TGTGCCAGCAGCATTTTAGCTCTACAGGGGGGGAGTGAGCAGTACTTC. This codes for CASSILALQGGSEQYF.

This clonotype was observed at least ten times. The J gene is TRBJ2-1, the V gene TRBV5-6; TRBD2 aligns across 7 bases. The CDR3 spans 17 residues. CDR1 is SGHDT, CDR2 YYEEEE, per germline. V trimming: 2 bases; J trimming: 0 bases; junction bases outside the gene matches: 8. The CDR3 coding sequence is TGTGCCAGCAGCTTTAGAGCGGGACCCACCTCCTACAATGAGCAGTTCTTC. This translates into CASSFRAGPTSYNEQFF.

This clonotype was detected ten times or more. The chain recombines TRBV3-1 with TRBJ2-5, with D possibly TRBD1 on 5 matching bases. Germline assignment: CDR1 LGHDT and CDR2 YNNKEL (reference sequence). CDR3 length: 17 residues. V lost 1 base and J 1 base, leaving 16 bases between the germline ends. As DNA, the CDR3 is TGTGCCAGCAGCCAAGGGTGGGGCAGGGCTTTCCAAGAGACCCAGTACTTC. The encoded protein is CASSQGWGRAFQETQYF.

About this clonotype: No conserved phenylalanine or tryptophan is present at the end of the CDR3, so a read error is the likely explanation. The V and J genes are TRBV7-9 and TRBJ2-5, with TRBD1 as a possible D gene (5 bases). Trimming removed 6 bases from V and 1 base from J, with 9 bases in between. CDR3 length: 13 residues. Germline CDR1 is SEHNR and CDR2 is FQNEAQ (reference sequence). DNA for the CDR3: TGTGCCAGCAGTAGCAGGGCCCAAGAGACCCAGTACCTC. Residues: CASSSRAQETQYL.

This clonotype was recorded at least ten times. The chain combines TRBV7-3 with TRBJ2-1; D is possibly TRBD1 (6 bases). This CDR3 has 15 amino acids. Germline V gene sequence: CDR1 SGHTA, CDR2 FQGTGA. V was trimmed by 2 bases and J by 6 bases, leaving 14 bases between them. This chain's CDR3 is CASSLWGQVGNEQFF. The CDR3 DNA follows: TGTGCCAGCAGCTTATGGGGGCAGGTCGGCAATGAGCAGTTCTTC.

In its sample, this clonotype was seen many times. This rearrangement joins TRBV2 to TRBJ2-5; 7 bases map to TRBD2. The CDR3 loop spans 16 amino acids. Germline V gene data show CDR1 as SNHLY and CDR2 as FYNNEI. V lost 7 bases, J lost 0 bases, and 11 bases stayed unmatched. Written as DNA, the CDR3 is TGTGCCAGCACCCTAATGGGGGGGACGAACCAAGAGACCCAGTACTTC. It yields the protein CASTLMGGTNQETQYF.

The rearrangement links TRBV20-1 to TRBJ2-6; D unclear. The CDR3 sequence is 14 residues long. Germline V CDR1 and CDR2: DFQATT, SNEGSKA (reference sequence). Trimming left V 6 bases short and J 4 bases short, with 13 bases between. CDR3 coding DNA: TGCAGTGCCCCTCCCGTGGGGGGGGCCAACGTCCTGACTTTC. Translating gives CSAPPVGGANVLTF.

The table lists this clonotype with many counts. V usage is TRBV5-4 and J usage is TRBJ2-3; 7 bases are shared with TRBD1. Trimming took 4 bases from V and 6 from J; bases not matched to a gene: 8. Germline CDR1 SGHNT, CDR2 YYREEE (reference sequence). The CDR3 is 14 amino acids. This CDR3 is CASSGRQGADTQYF. CDR3 coding DNA: TGTGCCAGCAGCGGAAGACAGGGTGCCGATACGCAGTATTTT.

This clonotype was seen ten or more times. V usage is TRBV28 and J usage is TRBJ2-7; D gene ambiguous. This CDR3 has 12 residues. Trimming stripped 2 bases from V and 9 bases from J, with 11 bases between. Germline V gene lookup returns CDR1 MDHEN and CDR2 SYDVKM. CDR3 nucleotide sequence: TGTGCCAGCAGTTTACCCGCTGATTTGCAGTACTTC. Translating it yields CASSLPADLQYF.

This clonotype was seen a few times. This chain connects TRBV19 to TRBJ1-6; TRBD1 matches 7 bases. The J segment lost 7 bases and the V segment lost 2 bases, leaving 8 bases of the junction unmatched. From germline, CDR1 is LNHDA and CDR2 SQIVND (reference sequence). The CDR3 contains 16 residues. Written as DNA, the CDR3 is TGTGCCAGTAGTATACGTCGGGACAGTCCCAATTCACCCCTCCACTTT. It yields the protein CASSIRRDSPNSPLHF.

This clonotype was recorded at least ten times. The rearrangement joins TRBV12-3 or TRBV12-4 to TRBJ2-2; 9 bases match TRBD2. V was clipped by 1 base and J by 7 bases; unmatched bases: 4. This CDR3 contains 15 residues. This CDR3 reads CASSLGGRANGELFF. The CDR3 DNA reads TGTGCCAGCAGTTTAGGCGGGAGGGCGAACGGGGAGCTGTTTTTT.

This clonotype turned up a few times. V and J are TRBV9 and TRBJ2-1, with 11 nucleotides matching TRBD2. V lost 4 bases and J lost 0; bases outside the gene matches: 24. The CDR3 has 23 residues. The germline V gene has CDR1 SGDLS and CDR2 YYNGEE. The CDR3 region has the DNA TGTGCCAGCAGCCCCCGACTAGCGGGGACCCAAAGTTGGGCGACGAGCTCCTACAATGAGCAGTTCTTC. Translating it yields CASSPRLAGTQSWATSSYNEQFF.

The sample holds many counts of this clonotype. The V call is TRBV29-1, the J call TRBJ2-1; a weak D match, TRBD2 (5 bases). CDR1 is SQVTM, CDR2 ANQGSEA, per germline. CDR3 size: 16 residues. The V and J ends lost 0 bases and 0 bases respectively, with 12 bases between them. The CDR3 protein is CSVEDWDGGSYNEQFF. DNA for the CDR3: TGCAGCGTTGAAGATTGGGATGGAGGCTCCTACAATGAGCAGTTCTTC.

This clonotype was picked up many times. The rearrangement uses TRBV5-6 and TRBJ2-5; the match to TRBD1 covers 8 bases. Trimming cost V 4 bases and J 1 base; bases outside gene matches: 6. The CDR3 totals 15 residues. Germline V CDR1 and CDR2: SGHDT, YYEEEE. The CDR3 here is CASSLPGQGQETQYF. CDR3 nucleotides: TGTGCCAGCAGCCTACCTGGACAGGGCCAAGAGACCCAGTACTTC.

Many counts were recorded for this clonotype. V usage is TRBV29-1 and J usage is TRBJ2-1; D unclear. The V and J ends lost 7 bases and 5 bases respectively, with 6 bases between them. Germline lookup yields CDR1 SQVTM and CDR2 ANQGSEA. This CDR3 is built from 10 residues. In DNA, the CDR3 is TGCAGCGGACAACACAATGAGCAGTTCTTC. Encoded protein: CSGQHNEQFF.

V usage is TRBV20-1 and J usage is TRBJ2-1; D uncertain. V lost 3 bases and J 5 bases, leaving 20 bases between the germline ends. The CDR3 is made up of 16 amino acids. In germline, CDR1 is DFQATT, CDR2 SNEGSKA (reference sequence). The CDR3 sequence is CSARAIPPSPHNEQFF. CDR3 in DNA: TGCAGTGCTAGGGCGATTCCACCGTCCCCTCACAATGAGCAGTTCTTC.

The V and J genes are TRBV28 and TRBJ1-2; no definite D call. CDR1 and CDR2 from the germline V gene are MDHEN and SYDVKM. This CDR3 spans 11 amino acids. V dropped 3 bases and J dropped 7 bases, with 6 bases sitting between them. CDR3 DNA sequence: TGTGCCAGCAGTTTTCGGGGTGGCTACACCTTC. Its translation is CASSFRGGYTF.

The genes are TRBV18 and TRBJ2-3, with 12 bases matching TRBD2. With 2 bases clipped from V and 6 bases from J, the junction kept 12 bases outside the gene matches. CDR1 is KGHSH, CDR2 LQKENI, per germline. The CDR3 consists of 18 residues. The CDR3 loop is CASSPVALAGGPRDTQYF. The CDR3 region has the DNA TGTGCCAGCTCACCAGTCGCCCTAGCGGGAGGGCCTAGGGATACGCAGTATTTT.

The chain is built from TRBV6-1 and TRBJ1-5; 8 nucleotides align to TRBD1. Unmatched junction bases numbered 2, after V lost 1 base and J lost 3 bases. The CDR3 contains 15 residues. Germline V gene sequence: CDR1 MNHNS, CDR2 SASEGT. The CDR3 spells CASSEGTGPNQPQHF. DNA for the CDR3: TGTGCCAGCAGTGAAGGGACAGGGCCCAATCAGCCCCAGCATTTT.

This clonotype was observed many times. This rearrangement joins TRBV7-3 to TRBJ2-3, with D tentatively TRBD2 (6 bases). Germline-derived CDR1 and CDR2 are SGHTA and FQGTGA. This CDR3 comprises 15 residues. Deletions cut 0 bases from V and 1 base from J, with 8 bases between. The CDR3 DNA sequence: TGTGCCAGCAGCTTAACAGCGGGCGGCACAGATACGCAGTATTTT. Translation: CASSLTAGGTDTQYF. Supplemented by reference TRBV7-3 and TRBJ2-3, the full variable domain reads GAGVSQTPSNKVTEKGKYVELRCDPISGHTALYWYRQSLGQGPEFLIYFQGTGAADDSGLPNDRFFAVRPEGSVSTLKIQRTERGDSAVYLCASSLTAGGTDTQYFGPGTRLTVL.

This clonotype was counted ten times or more. The rearrangement joins TRBV5-1 to TRBJ1-2; D is unclear. The germline V gene encodes CDR1 SGHRS and CDR2 YFSETQ. V lost 0 bases and J lost 8, with 14 bases in between. The CDR3 is 14 residues long. As DNA, the CDR3 is TGCGCCAGCAGCTTGGAGTTCAGCGAGGGAGGCTACACCTTC. It translates to CASSLEFSEGGYTF.

This clonotype showed up many times. This rearrangement joins TRBV28 to TRBJ1-2, with a possible D match to TRBD1 (5 bases). V was shortened by 7 bases and J by 4 bases, with 19 bases between the two germline ends. Germline V lookup: CDR1 MDHEN, CDR2 SYDVKM. CDR3 length: 15 amino acids. CDR3 protein: CASIPLGRGSYGYTF. For the CDR3, the DNA is TGTGCCAGCATTCCCCTGGGGCGGGGGAGCTATGGCTACACCTTC.